A single sample is the source of the 22 T cell receptor beta chains below, sequenced in a study of OX40 agonist ivuxolimab in advanced cancers. Here immunoSEQ multiplex PCR was the method, and the copy in TCRdb shows in-frame clones only, minus some. The sample contains 70,000 to 85,000 clones, about 86% of which appear only once. Sequencing used CD4+ or CD8+ T cells sorted from blood, obtained in a trial of the OX40 agonist ivuxolimab. Every receptor here comes from an adult with an advanced solid tumor such as melanoma, head and neck, liver or kidney cancer.

This chain links TRBV10-3 with TRBJ2-7, with D unclear. This CDR3 contains 14 residues. Germline assignment: CDR1 ENHRY and CDR2 SYGVKD. The ends were cut back, 2 bases at V and 0 bases at J, with 8 bases in the middle. CDR3 coding DNA: TGTGCCATCAGTGAGCACGGCAACTCCTACGAGCAGTACTTC. Amino acids: CAISEHGNSYEQYF.

V usage is TRBV7-9 and J usage is TRBJ1-1, with D possibly matching TRBD1 (5 bases). The CDR3 is 13 residues long. Trimming shortened V by 6 bases and J by 8 bases, and 16 bases separated the two germline ends. Looked up from germline, CDR1 is SEHNR and CDR2 is FQNEAQ (reference sequence). The CDR3 coding sequence is TGTGCCAGCAGTCCGGGACCGCCGGTAGAAGCTTTCTTT. Protein: CASSPGPPVEAFF. The whole variable domain, remainder taken from reference TRBV7-9 and TRBJ1-1, is DTGVSQNPRHKITKRGQNVTFRCDPISEHNRLYWYRQTLGQGPEFLTYFQNEAQLEKSRLLSDRFSAERPKGSFSTLEIQRTEQGDSAMYLCASSPGPPVEAFFGQGTRLTVV.

The chain links TRBV19 to TRBJ2-1, with TRBD2 identical over 10 bases. The CDR3 is made up of 16 amino acids. CDR1 LNHDA and CDR2 SQIVND come from the germline V gene (reference sequence). Trimming took 0 bases from V and 3 from J; bases not matched to a gene: 2. The CDR3, as DNA: TGTGCCAGTAGTATAGATGCTAGCGGGAGCTACAATGAGCAGTTCTTC. Translation: CASSIDASGSYNEQFF.

This sequence joins TRBV2 and TRBJ2-1; a weak D match, TRBD1 (9 bases). CDR3 size: 24 residues. Germline CDR1 SNHLY, CDR2 FYNNEI. V shed 6 bases and J shed 0 bases, with 39 bases lying between them. The CDR3 region is CASRTGYGQGRTSGLSISYNEQFF. The CDR3, as DNA: TGTGCCAGCAGGACCGGGTATGGACAGGGGAGAACTAGCGGCCTATCGATCTCCTACAATGAGCAGTTCTTC.

The rearrangement joins TRBV9 to TRBJ2-2; 7 positions agree with TRBD2. The CDR3 consists of 14 residues. J was trimmed by 6 bases and V by 5 bases; bases with no gene match: 7. In germline, CDR1 is SGDLS, CDR2 YYNGEE. The CDR3 loop reads CASRREIDSGELFF. The CDR3 bases are TGTGCCAGCAGGCGGGAGATAGACTCCGGGGAGCTGTTTTTT.

J is TRBJ2-5 and V is TRBV30; TRBD1 agrees at 7 bases. This CDR3 region has 15 residues. J was trimmed by 2 bases and V by 8 bases; bases with no gene match: 14. CDR1 and CDR2 (germline): GTSNPN, SVGIG (reference sequence). The CDR3 DNA sequence: TGTGCCCGCTCAAGGACAGGATCTCCTCAAGAGACCCAGTACTTC. This encodes CARSRTGSPQETQYF.

V and J are TRBV7-7 and TRBJ2-2; D is ambiguous. The V gene lost 0 bases and the J gene lost 5 bases, with 7 bases spanning the gap. The CDR3 has 14 amino acids. Germline V gene lookup returns CDR1 SSHAT and CDR2 FNYEAQ (reference sequence). CDR3 residues: CASSLAPGTGELFF. The CDR3 region has the DNA TGTGCCAGCAGCTTAGCGCCCGGGACCGGGGAGCTGTTTTTT.

The rearrangement joins TRBV7-9 to TRBJ1-2, with D uncertain. Germline lookup yields CDR1 SEHNR and CDR2 FQNEAQ (reference sequence). V lost 0 bases, J lost 7 bases, and 15 bases lay in between. CDR3 size: 15 residues. The CDR3 spells CASSLAQVKTVGYTF. CDR3 bases: TGTGCCAGCAGCTTAGCCCAAGTCAAGACGGTTGGCTACACCTTC.

The J gene is TRBJ2-2, the V gene TRBV4-3; no reliable D call. CDR3 size: 13 residues. Germline CDR1 LGHNA, CDR2 YSLEER. V gave up 1 base and J gave up 5 bases, with 5 bases separating them. CDR3 in DNA: TGCGCCAGCAGCCAAGCGGAGACCGGGGAGCTGTTTTTT. This gives the protein CASSQAETGELFF.

V and J are TRBV15 and TRBJ1-5, with TRBD1 as a possible D gene (6 bases). The CDR3 spans 15 residues. CDR1 is LNHNV and CDR2 is YYDKDF in the germline V gene (reference sequence). V shed 3 bases and J shed 6 bases, with 15 bases lying between them. The CDR3 sequence is CATSSQQGRIQPQHF. The CDR3 DNA sequence: TGTGCCACCAGCAGCCAACAGGGTAGGATTCAGCCCCAGCATTTT.

CDR3 bases: TGTGCCAGCAGCCCCCGGACTAGCGGATACAATGAGCAGTTCTTC. It specifies CASSPRTSGYNEQFF. The chain uses TRBV7-9 and TRBJ2-1; the match to TRBD2 covers 10 bases. The V gene's germline CDR1 is SEHNR and CDR2 FQNEAQ (reference sequence). J was trimmed by 4 bases and V by 5 bases; bases with no gene match: 5. This CDR3 region has 15 residues.

The J gene is TRBJ2-2, the V gene TRBV9; the D is unclear. The germline CDR1 and CDR2 sequences are SGDLS and YYNGEE. The CDR3 consists of 14 residues. V dropped 0 bases and J dropped 5 bases, with 8 bases sitting between them. This chain's CDR3 is CASSVAVETGELFF. CDR3 nucleotide sequence: TGTGCCAGCAGCGTAGCAGTTGAGACCGGGGAGCTGTTTTTT.

The V and J genes are TRBV10-1 and TRBJ1-3, with D unclear. Germline assignment: CDR1 WNHNN and CDR2 SYGVQD (reference sequence). This CDR3 has 16 amino acids. Trimming removed 2 bases from V and 4 bases from J, with 15 bases in between. The CDR3 reads CASSEGKRIRGNTIYF. The CDR3 DNA reads TGCGCCAGCAGTGAGGGGAAGCGGATACGGGGAAACACCATATATTTT.

The V gene is TRBV7-2, the J gene TRBJ1-3; 7 positions agree with TRBD1. With 1 base clipped from V and 4 bases from J, the junction kept 4 bases outside the gene matches. Germline lookup yields CDR1 SGHTA and CDR2 FQGNSA. This CDR3 is 15 amino acids long. CDR3 sequence: CTSSLDRGVGNTIYF. As DNA, the CDR3 is TGTACCAGCAGCTTAGACAGGGGAGTCGGAAACACCATATATTTT.

This clone was recorded once. The rearrangement links TRBV29-1 to TRBJ1-3; tentatively, D is TRBD1 (5 bases). V lost 3 bases to trimming and J lost 0 bases, with 6 bases between them. Germline V CDR1 and CDR2: SQVTM, ANQGSEA. The CDR3 sequence is 13 residues long. CDR3 sequence (DNA): TGCAGCGTTGAGACAGACTCTGGAAACACCATATATTTT. Translation gives CSVETDSGNTIYF.

The chain joins TRBV5-4 to TRBJ2-7, with D maybe TRBD2 (5 bases). Germline V gives CDR1 SGHNT, CDR2 YYREEE (reference sequence). The CDR3 runs 16 residues. Deletions cut 3 bases from V and 9 bases from J, with 25 bases between. Here the CDR3 DNA reads TGTGCCAGCAGCTCTAGAAAGGACCGATCCGGGGAGAGGCAGTACTTC. Amino acids: CASSSRKDRSGERQYF.

This chain uses TRBV30 with TRBJ2-7; D is uncertain. The CDR3 contains 12 residues. Between the trimmed V and J ends, which lost 0 bases and 3 bases, there was a span of 6 bases. Germline CDR1 GTSNPN, CDR2 SVGIG (reference sequence). Written as DNA, the CDR3 is TGTGCCTGGAGTGTAGGCGGCTACGAGCAGTACTTC. Encoded protein: CAWSVGGYEQYF.

The genes are TRBV18 and TRBJ1-5; 7 bases are shared with TRBD1. The germline V gene has CDR1 KGHSH and CDR2 LQKENI. This CDR3 spans 14 amino acids. J lost 5 bases, V lost 3 bases, and 4 bases had no gene match. In DNA form, the CDR3 reads TGTGCCAGCTCACCCGACAGGGCCGATCAGCCCCAGCATTTT. It is translated as CASSPDRADQPQHF. The entire variable domain, with the rest obtained from reference TRBV18 and TRBJ1-5, is as follows: NAGVMQNPRHLVRRRGQEARLRCSPMKGHSHVYWYRQLPEEGLKFMVYLQKENIIDESGMPKERFSAEFPKEGPSILRIQQVVRGDSAAYFCASSPDRADQPQHFGDGTRLSIL.

The gene calls are TRBV5-4 and TRBJ1-4; the D is unclear. Germline CDR1 SGHNT, CDR2 YYREEE (reference sequence). This CDR3 has 14 residues. V lost 3 bases, J lost 6 bases, and 12 bases lay in between. CDR3 loop: CASSSRSDHEKLFF. Written as DNA, the CDR3 is TGTGCCAGCAGCTCCCGGAGCGACCATGAAAAACTGTTTTTT.

The genes are TRBV14 and TRBJ2-1; D uncertain. This CDR3 is 13 amino acids long. V was shortened by 4 bases and J by 9 bases, with 13 bases between the two germline ends. Germline V CDR1 and CDR2: SGHDN, FVKESK. The CDR3 DNA sequence: TGTGCCAGCAGCCCCGTCAGAAACGGTGAGCAGTTCTTC. It yields the protein CASSPVRNGEQFF.

This sequence joins TRBV4-1 and TRBJ1-1; D is uncertain. CDR1 is MGHRA, CDR2 YSYEKL, per germline. CDR3 length equals 16 residues. With 2 bases removed from V and 1 base from J, the gap between germline ends came to 14 bases. CDR3 sequence reads: CASSQQVQVKNTEAFF. The CDR3 bases are TGCGCCAGCAGCCAACAGGTGCAGGTCAAGAACACTGAAGCTTTCTTT.

The chain joins TRBV5-6 to TRBJ2-7, with D maybe TRBD1 (5 bases). This CDR3 is built from 13 residues. Germline CDR1 is SGHDT and CDR2 is YYEEEE. With 1 base removed from V and 5 bases from J, the gap between germline ends came to 10 bases. CDR3 bases: TGTGCCAGCAGCTTGTCAGGGATCGACGAGCAGTACTTC. It yields the protein CASSLSGIDEQYF.